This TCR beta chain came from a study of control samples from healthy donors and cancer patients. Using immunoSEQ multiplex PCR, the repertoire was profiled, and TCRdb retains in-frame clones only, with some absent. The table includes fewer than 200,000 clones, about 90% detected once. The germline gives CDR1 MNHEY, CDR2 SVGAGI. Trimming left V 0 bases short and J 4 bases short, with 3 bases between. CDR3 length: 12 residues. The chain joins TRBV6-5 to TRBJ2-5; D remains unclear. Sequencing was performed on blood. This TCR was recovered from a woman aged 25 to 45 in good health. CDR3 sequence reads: CASSYSGETQYF. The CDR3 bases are TGTGCCAGCAGTTACTCGGGAGAGACCCAGTACTTC.